Below are 4 T cell receptor beta chains sequenced from a single sample in a study of blood T cell repertoires in COVID-19. The assay was immunoSEQ multiplex PCR, and TCRdb's table has in-frame clones only and misses some. The sample has some 250,000 clones; approximately 91% are singletons. Source material: peripheral blood. These receptors were collected from a woman between 25 and 40 years old with acute or convalescent COVID-19.

The chain has TRBV7-2 and TRBJ2-7; 8 bases are a match to TRBD2. The CDR3 is 19 amino acids. With 1 base clipped from V and 0 bases from J, the junction kept 14 bases outside the gene matches. In germline, CDR1 is SGHTA, CDR2 FQGNSA. The CDR3 protein is CASSLVGFGGGRLSYEQYF. The CDR3 DNA reads as TGTGCCAGCAGCTTAGTGGGGTTCGGTGGCGGGAGGCTCTCCTACGAGCAGTACTTC.

The chain joins TRBV19 to TRBJ1-5; no firm D call. This CDR3 comprises 17 residues. Germline CDR1 reads LNHDA; CDR2 reads SQIVND (reference sequence). The germline V and J ends were trimmed by 4 bases and 6 bases, with 22 bases remaining between them. The CDR3 spells CASSTLSSGGFGQPQHF. CDR3 DNA: TGTGCCAGTAGTACCCTATCCTCAGGTGGGTTCGGTCAGCCCCAGCATTTT.

The chain uses TRBV7-3 and TRBJ2-3; 7 bases fit TRBD1. Germline CDR1 reads SGHTA; CDR2 reads FQGTGA. The V gene end was trimmed by 2 bases and the J gene end by 4 bases; junction bases not matched to a gene: 3. CDR3 length: 14 residues. The CDR3 DNA sequence: TGTGCCAGCAGCTTAGAGGGGGCCGCAGATACGCAGTATTTT. The encoded protein is CASSLEGAADTQYF.

This clone was observed a single time. The V and J genes are TRBV5-8 and TRBJ1-4, with 7 positions matching TRBD1. Losses at the gene ends were 0 bases for V and 2 bases for J; bases not matched to a gene: 7. This CDR3 has 17 amino acids. The germline gives CDR1 SGHTS, CDR2 YDEGEE. CDR3: CASSLDLRGTTNEKLFF. CDR3 coding DNA: TGTGCCAGCAGCTTGGATCTCAGGGGGACGACTAATGAAAAACTGTTTTTT.